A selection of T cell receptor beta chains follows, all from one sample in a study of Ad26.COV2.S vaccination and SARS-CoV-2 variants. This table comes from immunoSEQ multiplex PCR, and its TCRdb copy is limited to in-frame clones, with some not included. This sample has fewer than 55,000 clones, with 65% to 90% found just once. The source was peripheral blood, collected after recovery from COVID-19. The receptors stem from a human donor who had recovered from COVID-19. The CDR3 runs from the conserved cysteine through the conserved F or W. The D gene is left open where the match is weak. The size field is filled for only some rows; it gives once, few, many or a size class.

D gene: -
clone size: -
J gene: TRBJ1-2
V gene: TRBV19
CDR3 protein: CASSISGDGSYGYTF
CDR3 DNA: TGTGCCAGTAGTATATCTGGGGATGGATCCTATGGCTACACCTTC

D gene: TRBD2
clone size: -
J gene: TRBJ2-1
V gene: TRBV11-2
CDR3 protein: CASSTGTSLYEQFF
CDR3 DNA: TGTGCCAGCAGCACCGGGACTAGCCTCTATGAGCAGTTCTTC

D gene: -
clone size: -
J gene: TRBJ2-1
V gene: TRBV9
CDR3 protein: CASSVAGGPNEQFF
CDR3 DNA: TGTGCCAGCAGCGTAGCGGGCGGGCCCAATGAGCAGTTCTTC

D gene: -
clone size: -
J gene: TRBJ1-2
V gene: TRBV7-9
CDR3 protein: CASSPQESGYTF
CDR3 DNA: TGTGCCAGCAGCCCCCAGGAATCTGGCTACACCTTC

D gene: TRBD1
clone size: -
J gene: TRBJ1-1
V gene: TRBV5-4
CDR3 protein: CASRQGEGTEAFF
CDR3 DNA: TGTGCCAGCAGGCAGGGGGAAGGCACTGAAGCTTTCTTT

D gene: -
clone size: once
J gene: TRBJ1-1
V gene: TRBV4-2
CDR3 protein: CASSQDLAENTEAFF
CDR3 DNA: TGTGCCAGCAGCCAAGATCTCGCGGAGAACACTGAAGCTTTCTTT

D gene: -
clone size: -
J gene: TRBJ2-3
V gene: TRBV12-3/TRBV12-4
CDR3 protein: CASSLEGYTQYF
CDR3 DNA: TGTGCCAGCAGTTTGGAGGGCTATACGCAGTATTTT

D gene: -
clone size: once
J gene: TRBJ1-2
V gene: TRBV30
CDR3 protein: CARETGNYGYTF
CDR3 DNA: TGTGCCCGAGAAACGGGGAACTATGGCTACACCTTC

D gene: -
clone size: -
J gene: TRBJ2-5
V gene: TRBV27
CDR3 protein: CASSSRAETQYF
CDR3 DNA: TGTGCCAGCAGTTCTCGGGCGGAGACCCAGTACTTC

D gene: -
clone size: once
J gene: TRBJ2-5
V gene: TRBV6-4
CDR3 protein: CASSGGGRIETQYF
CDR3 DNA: TGTGCCAGCAGTGGGGGGGGGCGTATAGAGACCCAGTACTTC

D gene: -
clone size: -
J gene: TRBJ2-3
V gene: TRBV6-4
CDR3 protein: CASRETPLGDTQYF
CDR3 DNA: TGTGCCAGCAGGGAGACTCCCCTCGGGGATACGCAGTATTTT

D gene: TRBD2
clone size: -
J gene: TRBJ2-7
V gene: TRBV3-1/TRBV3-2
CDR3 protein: CASSPIAGASSGMQYF
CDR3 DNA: TGTGCCAGCAGTCCGATCGCGGGAGCCTCGTCGGGAATGCAGTACTTC

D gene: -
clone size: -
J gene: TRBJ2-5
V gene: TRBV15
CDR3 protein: CATSRDLIRQETQYF
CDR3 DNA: TGTGCCACCAGCAGAGATCTAATTAGACAAGAGACCCAGTACTTC

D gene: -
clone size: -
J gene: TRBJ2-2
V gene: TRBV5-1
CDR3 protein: CASSLTQPGSTGELFF
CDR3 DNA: TGCGCCAGCAGCTTAACGCAACCCGGGAGCACCGGGGAGCTGTTTTTT

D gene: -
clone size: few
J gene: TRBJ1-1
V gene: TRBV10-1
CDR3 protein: CASSERLGDTEAFF
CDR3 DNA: TGCGCCAGCAGTGAAAGATTAGGGGACACTGAAGCTTTCTTT

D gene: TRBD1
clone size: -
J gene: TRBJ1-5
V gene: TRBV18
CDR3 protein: CASSPPGQAYQPQHF
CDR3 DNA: TGTGCCAGCTCACCACCGGGACAGGCTTATCAGCCCCAGCATTTT

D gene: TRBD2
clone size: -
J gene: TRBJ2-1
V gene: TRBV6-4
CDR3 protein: CASSLLAGAYNEQFF
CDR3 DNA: TGTGCCAGCAGCCTTCTAGCGGGAGCATACAATGAGCAGTTCTTC

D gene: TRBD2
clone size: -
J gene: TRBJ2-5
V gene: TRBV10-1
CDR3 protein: CASSRGPAGGPVTQYF
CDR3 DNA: TGCGCCAGCAGCAGAGGTCCGGCGGGAGGGCCCGTGACCCAGTACTTC

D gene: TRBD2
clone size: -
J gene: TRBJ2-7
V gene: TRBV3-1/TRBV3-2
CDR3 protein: CASSDSGRINYEQYF
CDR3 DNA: TGTGCCAGCAGCGACTCCGGGAGGATAAACTACGAGCAGTACTTC

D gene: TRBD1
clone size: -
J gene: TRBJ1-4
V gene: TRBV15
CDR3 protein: CATRRTGGNEKLFF
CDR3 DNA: TGTGCCACCCGGAGGACAGGGGGAAATGAAAAACTGTTTTTT

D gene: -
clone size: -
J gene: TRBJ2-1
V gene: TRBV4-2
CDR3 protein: CASSQEVLAGAEGSYNEQFF
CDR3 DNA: TGTGCCAGCAGCCAAGAAGTCCTCGCGGGGGCCGAGGGCTCCTACAATGAGCAGTTCTTC

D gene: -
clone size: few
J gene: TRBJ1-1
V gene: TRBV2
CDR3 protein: CASSGFVMNTEAFF
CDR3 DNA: TGTGCCAGCAGTGGATTTGTGATGAACACTGAAGCTTTCTTT

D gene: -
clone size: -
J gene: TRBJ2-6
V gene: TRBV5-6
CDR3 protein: CASSLPGHQSSGANVLTF
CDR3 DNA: TGTGCCAGCAGCCTACCGGGACATCAGAGCTCTGGGGCCAACGTCCTGACTTTC

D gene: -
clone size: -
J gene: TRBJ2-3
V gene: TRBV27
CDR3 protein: CASSPLERDTQYF
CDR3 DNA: TGTGCCAGCAGTCCCCTTGAGAGGGATACGCAGTATTTT